Below are 30 T cell receptor beta chains sequenced from a single sample in a study of blood T cell repertoires in COVID-19. Assay used: immunoSEQ multiplex PCR; TCRdb lists only in-frame clones, some missing. The table lists 40,000 to 60,000 clones, around 82% of them singletons, with 14% in the top ten. The sample taken for sequencing was peripheral blood. The receptor set was obtained from a human donor in a cohort sampled during active COVID-19.

The J gene is TRBJ1-5, the V gene TRBV2; 8 bases match TRBD1. The germline CDR1 and CDR2 sequences are SNHLY and FYNNEI. V gave up 4 bases and J gave up 6 bases; unmatched junction bases: 14. CDR3 length: 17 amino acids. The CDR3 reads CASSGGQASKSVQPQHF. In DNA, the CDR3 is TGTGCCAGCAGTGGGGGACAGGCCTCAAAAAGCGTTCAGCCCCAGCATTTT.

The chain couples TRBV5-1 to TRBJ1-1; 7 bases map to TRBD1. Germline V gene data show CDR1 as SGHRS and CDR2 as YFSETQ. J gave up 4 bases and V 3 bases, and 0 bases lay outside the gene matches. The length of the CDR3 is 12 residues. The CDR3 here is CASSWDSTEAFF. CDR3 in DNA: TGCGCCAGCAGCTGGGACAGCACTGAAGCTTTCTTT.

This chain connects TRBV5-4 to TRBJ2-1; TRBD2 is a possible D gene (6 bases). CDR1 and CDR2 from the germline V gene are SGHNT and YYREEE (reference sequence). V was cut by 3 bases and J by 0 bases, with 13 bases left in between. The CDR3 has 16 residues. Here the CDR3 reads CASSSPGVSSYNEQFF. DNA of the CDR3: TGTGCCAGCAGCTCCCCGGGGGTCAGCTCCTACAATGAGCAGTTCTTC.

This clone was detected once. This chain links TRBV9 with TRBJ2-2; TRBD1 aligns across 9 bases. The CDR3 extends over 17 amino acids. The junction had 11 bases not matched to a gene; V was cut back by 4 bases and J by 4 bases. Germline CDR1 reads SGDLS; CDR2 reads YYNGEE. The CDR3 region is CASSNRGRPPGTGELFF. The CDR3 coding sequence is TGTGCCAGCAGCAACAGGGGGCGGCCACCAGGCACCGGGGAGCTGTTTTTT.

V usage is TRBV19 and J usage is TRBJ1-1, with D possibly TRBD1 on 6 matching bases. V was pared by 7 bases and J by 4 bases, with 19 bases between. Per the germline V gene, CDR1 is LNHDA and CDR2 is SQIVND (reference sequence). This CDR3 region has 15 residues. Here the CDR3 reads CASNHPRGLFTEAFF. CDR3 sequence (DNA): TGTGCCAGTAATCACCCCAGGGGATTGTTCACTGAAGCTTTCTTT.

The J gene is TRBJ1-2, the V gene TRBV4-2, with TRBD1 identical over 8 bases. The CDR3 is 20 residues long. With 0 bases clipped from V and 8 bases from J, the junction kept 23 bases outside the gene matches. Germline CDR1 reads LGHNA; CDR2 reads YNFKEQ. CDR3 loop: CASSQDPLYNRIPGQEGYTF. CDR3 DNA sequence: TGTGCCAGCAGCCAAGATCCGCTCTACAACCGAATTCCGGGACAGGAAGGCTACACCTTC.

The V call is TRBV7-2, the J call TRBJ2-5; D is possibly TRBD2 (6 bases). Germline V CDR1 and CDR2: SGHTA, FQGNSA. V gave up 5 bases and J gave up 1 base, with 17 bases separating them. This CDR3 is 16 amino acids long. The CDR3, as DNA: TGTGCCAGCAGCAACCCACGGGGGAGTCTCCAAGAGACCCAGTACTTC. Amino acids: CASSNPRGSLQETQYF.

This clone occurred once. The DNA for the CDR3 is TGTGCCAGCTCGCCAATACCGGGACAGGGCCACGAGCAGTACTTC. Encoded protein: CASSPIPGQGHEQYF. V and J are TRBV18 and TRBJ2-7; 9 bases are a match to TRBD1. Germline trimming cut 6 bases from V and 5 bases from J; bases unmatched to any gene: 11. The V gene's germline CDR1 is KGHSH and CDR2 LQKENI. The CDR3 runs to 15 residues.

J is TRBJ2-1 and V is TRBV5-5; 11 bases are shared with TRBD2. CDR1 is SGHKS, CDR2 YYEKEE, per germline (reference sequence). Trimming cost V 1 base and J 8 bases; bases outside gene matches: 5. The CDR3 has 15 residues. This chain's CDR3 is CASSLTSGSIYEQFF. For the CDR3, the DNA is TGTGCCAGCAGCTTGACTAGCGGGAGTATTTATGAGCAGTTCTTC.

The chain carries TRBV24-1 and TRBJ2-5; 8 bases are shared with TRBD2. CDR1 is KGHDR and CDR2 is SFDVKD in the germline V gene. This CDR3 is built from 15 residues. With V trimmed by 5 bases and J by 4 bases, 8 bases remained unmatched. The CDR3 sequence is CATSASGLGGETQYF. CDR3 sequence (DNA): TGTGCCACCAGTGCTAGCGGGCTGGGAGGAGAGACCCAGTACTTC.

The rearrangement links TRBV9 to TRBJ2-5; 8 positions agree with TRBD2. CDR3 length: 16 residues. Unmatched junction bases numbered 13, after V lost 4 bases and J lost 5 bases. CDR1 SGDLS and CDR2 YYNGEE come from the germline V gene. In DNA, the CDR3 is TGTGCCAGCAGCCCCAGCGGGGGAGATGGGTTGGAGACCCAGTACTTC. Its protein is CASSPSGGDGLETQYF. The variable domain in full, completed from reference TRBV9 and TRBJ2-5, reads DSGVTQTPKHLITATGQRVTLRCSPRSGDLSVYWYQQSLDQGLQFLIQYYNGEERAKGNILERFSAQQFPDLHSELNLSSLELGDSALYFCASSPSGGDGLETQYFGPGTRLLVL.

The J gene is TRBJ2-3, the V gene TRBV24-1; 7 nucleotides line up with TRBD2. The V gene's germline CDR1 is KGHDR and CDR2 SFDVKD. The CDR3 covers 15 residues. V was clipped by 5 bases and J by 2 bases; unmatched bases: 6. The CDR3 reads CATSAGGGYTDTQYF. The CDR3 nucleotides read TGTGCCACCAGTGCGGGGGGAGGGTACACAGATACGCAGTATTTT.

The CDR3 protein is CASSLAGRPLDLAKNIQYF. The DNA of the CDR3 is TGTGCCAGCAGCTTAGCTGGCAGACCCCTAGACCTAGCCAAAAACATTCAGTACTTC. The chain couples TRBV7-2 to TRBJ2-4; no clear D. V lost 0 bases and J lost 0, with 18 bases in between. The V gene's germline CDR1 is SGHTA and CDR2 FQGNSA. This CDR3 has 19 residues.

J is TRBJ2-1 and V is TRBV3-1 (or the pseudogene TRBV3-2), with a tentative D call TRBD1 (8 bases). Trimming left V 6 bases short and J 8 bases short, with 20 bases between. Germline CDR1 and CDR2: LGHDT and YNNKEL (reference sequence). The CDR3 has 15 residues. CDR3 in amino acids: CASRNRGGRVDEQFF. For the CDR3, the DNA is TGTGCCAGCAGAAACAGGGGGGGACGTGTCGATGAGCAGTTCTTC.

By sample share, this clone is medium-sized. V and J are TRBV7-2 and TRBJ2-1; TRBD2 agrees at 7 bases. Germline trimming cut 1 base from V and 0 bases from J; bases unmatched to any gene: 0. In germline, CDR1 is SGHTA, CDR2 FQGNSA. This CDR3 is built from 15 residues. The CDR3 reads CASSLGLASYNEQFF. CDR3 in DNA: TGTGCCAGCAGCTTAGGACTAGCCTCCTACAATGAGCAGTTCTTC.

The rearrangement joins TRBV30 to TRBJ1-5, with D possibly matching TRBD1 (5 bases). This CDR3 region has 15 residues. With 2 bases removed from V and 4 bases from J, the gap between germline ends came to 15 bases. Germline V gene data show CDR1 as GTSNPN and CDR2 as SVGIG (reference sequence). The CDR3 nucleotides read TGTGCCTGGAGTCCCCCCCGGAGGGGAAATCAGCCCCAGCATTTT. As protein: CAWSPPRRGNQPQHF.

Comment on this clone: Its ends do not fully match the called genes, so a read error is possible. This rearrangement joins TRBV6-5 to TRBJ1-6, with a possible D match to TRBD1 (6 bases). The CDR3 extends over 15 amino acids. CDR1 and CDR2 (germline): MNHEY, SVGAGI. The CDR3 DNA reads as TGTGCCAGCAGTCACTCAAGGGGGATGGGTTCACCCCTCCACTTT. Amino acid sequence: CASSHSRGMGSPLHF.

The V gene is TRBV28, the J gene TRBJ2-1; TRBD1 aligns across 11 bases. The junction had 5 bases not matched to a gene; V was cut back by 6 bases and J by 4 bases. Germline loops: CDR1 MDHEN, CDR2 SYDVKM. CDR3 length: 15 amino acids. DNA for the CDR3: TGTGCCAGCAGGCGGGGGACAGGGGGTTACAATGAGCAGTTCTTC. Protein product: CASRRGTGGYNEQFF.

The chain combines TRBV18 with TRBJ1-4, with D hard to call. The V end lost 6 bases, the J end lost 0 bases, and 17 bases lay between the germline ends. The CDR3 has 17 residues. Germline CDR1 and CDR2: KGHSH and LQKENI. As DNA, the CDR3 is TGTGCCAGCTCGCCGCCCGCAATCGGGGCAACTAATGAAAAACTGTTTTTT. Protein product: CASSPPAIGATNEKLFF.

This clone has just a few counts. The sample has other DNA sequences that encode this CDR3 too. The chain uses TRBV9 and TRBJ2-2; tentatively, D is TRBD1 (7 bases). The V gene's germline CDR1 is SGDLS and CDR2 YYNGEE. V was cut by 2 bases and J by 4 bases, with 12 bases left in between. This CDR3 is built from 15 residues. In DNA form, the CDR3 reads TGTGCCAGCAGCGTCGGGCAGGGGGGCACCGGGGAGCTGTTTTTT. Translation: CASSVGQGGTGELFF. The variable domain in full, completed from reference TRBV9 and TRBJ2-2, reads DSGVTQTPKHLITATGQRVTLRCSPRSGDLSVYWYQQSLDQGLQFLIQYYNGEERAKGNILERFSAQQFPDLHSELNLSSLELGDSALYFCASSVGQGGTGELFFGEGSRLTVL.

DNA for the CDR3: TGTGCCTGGAGTCGAAACAGGGGCATCAATCAGCCCCAGCATTTT. Translation: CAWSRNRGINQPQHF. The rearrangement links TRBV30 to TRBJ1-5; 7 bases align to TRBD1. This CDR3 has 15 amino acids. CDR1 and CDR2 (germline): GTSNPN, SVGIG (reference sequence). After removal of 2 bases from V and 3 bases from J, the junction contained 7 bases not matched to a gene.

The rearrangement joins TRBV20-1 to TRBJ1-2; D unclear. CDR3 length: 10 amino acids. Trimming shortened V by 2 bases and J by 7 bases, and 5 bases separated the two germline ends. Germline V gives CDR1 DFQATT, CDR2 SNEGSKA (reference sequence). CDR3 DNA sequence: TGCAGTGCTAGAACATCTGGCTACACCTTC. Amino acid sequence: CSARTSGYTF.

The chain recombines TRBV6-6 with TRBJ2-2; 12 bases map to TRBD1. The CDR3 totals 16 residues. Germline CDR1 and CDR2: MNHNY and SVGAGI (reference sequence). J gave up 7 bases and V 4 bases, and 7 bases lay outside the gene matches. CDR3 region: CASSSRDRGPGGELFF. The CDR3 DNA is TGTGCCAGCAGTTCCCGGGACAGGGGGCCGGGCGGGGAGCTGTTTTTT.

The genes are TRBV2 and TRBJ1-5, with 12 bases fitting TRBD1. Germline values: CDR1 SNHLY, CDR2 FYNNEI. Trimming cost V 3 bases and J 7 bases; bases outside gene matches: 7. CDR3 length: 16 residues. CDR3: CASSDIGTGGRQPQHF. The CDR3 DNA sequence: TGTGCCAGCAGTGATATTGGGACAGGGGGCAGGCAGCCCCAGCATTTT.

The chain couples TRBV6-5 to TRBJ1-1; 7 bases map to TRBD1. V lost 2 bases and J lost 9; bases outside the gene matches: 3. CDR3 length equals 12 residues. The germline gives CDR1 MNHEY, CDR2 SVGAGI. This CDR3 reads CASSYRQGKAFF. The CDR3 bases are TGTGCCAGCAGTTACCGACAGGGTAAAGCTTTCTTT.

The chain has TRBV5-1 and TRBJ1-6; a possible D gene is TRBD1 (6 bases). Germline loops: CDR1 SGHRS, CDR2 YFSETQ. The V end was cut by 0 bases, the J end by 10 bases, with 14 bases between. There are 15 residues in the CDR3. The CDR3 here is CASSLDPGAGSPLHF. The DNA for the CDR3 is TGCGCCAGCAGCTTGGATCCAGGGGCTGGATCACCCCTCCACTTT.

The chain has TRBV2 and TRBJ2-2; 13 bases line up with TRBD2. With V trimmed by 6 bases and J by 6 bases, 1 base remained unmatched. The CDR3 spans 14 residues. CDR1 and CDR2 (germline): SNHLY, FYNNEI. The CDR3 loop reads CASRGTSGAGELFF. CDR3 bases: TGTGCCAGCAGGGGGACTAGCGGGGCCGGGGAGCTGTTTTTT.

This clone was seen only a few times. The genes are TRBV28 and TRBJ1-5; D is perhaps TRBD1 (6 bases). The CDR3 is 17 residues long. Germline V lookup: CDR1 MDHEN, CDR2 SYDVKM. Trimming left V 4 bases short and J 0 bases short, with 16 bases between. CDR3 sequence reads: CASSSIRDINSNQPQHF. The CDR3 coding sequence is TGTGCCAGCAGTTCCATCCGGGACATTAATAGCAATCAGCCCCAGCATTTT.

The V gene is TRBV18, the J gene TRBJ2-3; 7 positions agree with TRBD2. The CDR3 spans 16 residues. From germline, CDR1 is KGHSH and CDR2 LQKENI. With V trimmed by 1 base and J by 2 bases, 6 bases remained unmatched. CDR3 DNA: TGTGCCAGCTCACCACTGGGAGGGAAGAACACAGATACGCAGTATTTT. It encodes CASSPLGGKNTDTQYF.

V gene TRBV3-1 (or the pseudogene TRBV3-2) combines with J gene TRBJ1-6, with D unclear. Trimming took off 1 base at V and 10 bases at J, with 14 bases between the two ends. Germline CDR1 is LGHDT and CDR2 is YNNKEL (reference sequence). The CDR3 loop spans 15 amino acids. This CDR3 reads CASSQGAGGKSPLHF. In DNA, the CDR3 is TGTGCCAGCAGCCAAGGGGCAGGTGGAAAATCACCCCTCCACTTT.